This T cell receptor beta chain was obtained from a study of PD-L1 blockade in urothelial cancer. The overall study: Treatment start was followed by blood analysis at 3 weeks (second dose) and again at 6 weeks. Notes on the study in general: Below-median blood TCR clonality before treatment forecast better survival. Patients who had durable benefit saw their tumor-associated blood clones expand more at 3 weeks.

The table came from immunoSEQ multiplex PCR; TCRdb's copy has only in-frame clones and leaves some out. The sample consists of 35,000 to 50,000 clones, about 80% of them appearing once. Urothelial carcinoma, locally advanced or metastatic, affected the patients. Turning to this clone: Its antigen is currently unknown.

Sequenced here: PBMCs, sampled around atezolizumab (anti-PD-L1) treatment. This clonotype was sampled from an older man with urothelial cancer.

The CDR3: CASSSPGQWDGILFF. The CDR3 DNA reads TGTGCCAGCAGCTCTCCGGGACAGTGGGACGGTATACTGTTTTTT. V usage is TRBV11-2 and J usage is TRBJ1-4; TRBD1 matches at 7 bases. Germline V gives CDR1 SGHAT, CDR2 FQNNGV. V shed 4 bases, J shed 13 bases, and the junction held 15 bases outside the gene matches. The CDR3 runs 15 residues.